The rows below give T cell receptor beta chains drawn from one sample of a study of neoadjuvant anti-PD-1 for oral cavity cancer. The method was immunoSEQ multiplex PCR; TCRdb's version includes in-frame clones alone and lacks a portion of them. The table records more than 30,000 clones, more than 35% of them present only once. Source: tumor tissue, taken after nivolumab (anti-PD-1) treatment. The receptor source for this set is a person aged 40 to 85 with oral cavity squamous cell carcinoma. CDR3s include the opening cysteine and the closing phenylalanine or tryptophan. A D gene is named only where the DNA matches it firmly. The size field is filled for only some rows; it gives once, few, many or a size class.

CDR3nt: TGTGCCAGCAGCCCCCGGACTAGCGGGGTCACAGATACGCAGTATTTT
CDR3aa: CASSPRTSGVTDTQYF
v_gene: TRBV9
j_gene: TRBJ2-3
d_gene: TRBD2
abundance: .

CDR3nt: TGTGCCAGCAGCCCTCAGCGGGAGCCCTACAATGAGCAGTTCTTC
CDR3aa: CASSPQREPYNEQFF
v_gene: TRBV7-9
j_gene: TRBJ2-1
d_gene: TRBD2
abundance: .

CDR3nt: TGTGCCAGCAGCTTCTTAACCGGGAGCGCTTATGGCTACACCTTC
CDR3aa: CASSFLTGSAYGYTF
v_gene: TRBV7-2
j_gene: TRBJ1-2
d_gene: .
abundance: .

CDR3nt: TGTGCCAGCAGCTTACTAGGACAGTACACTGAAGCTTTCTTT
CDR3aa: CASSLLGQYTEAFF
v_gene: TRBV11-2
j_gene: TRBJ1-1
d_gene: .
abundance: .

CDR3nt: TGCGCCAGCAGCCCGGACAGTCAGGGCTACGAGCAGTACTTC
CDR3aa: CASSPDSQGYEQYF
v_gene: TRBV5-1
j_gene: TRBJ2-7
d_gene: .
abundance: .

CDR3nt: TGTGCCACCGGACAGGGGCGGACCGGGGAGCTGTTTTTT
CDR3aa: CATGQGRTGELFF
v_gene: TRBV10-3
j_gene: TRBJ2-2
d_gene: TRBD1
abundance: few

CDR3nt: TGTGCCAGCAGCCGCGGCGTTTCTGGAAACACCATATATTTT
CDR3aa: CASSRGVSGNTIYF
v_gene: TRBV7-8
j_gene: TRBJ1-3
d_gene: .
abundance: .

CDR3nt: TGTGCCAGTTACCCTCAGGGGTATAGGGAGACCCAGTACTTC
CDR3aa: CASYPQGYRETQYF
v_gene: TRBV6-5
j_gene: TRBJ2-5
d_gene: .
abundance: few

CDR3nt: TGTGCCAGCACCGTCGAGGGACAGGGGAGTCTACGGGCCGACTATGGCTACACCTTC
CDR3aa: CASTVEGQGSLRADYGYTF
v_gene: TRBV5-4
j_gene: TRBJ1-2
d_gene: TRBD1
abundance: .

CDR3nt: TGTGCCAGTAGTAAACAGGGGGATAGCAATCAGCCCCAGCATTTT
CDR3aa: CASSKQGDSNQPQHF
v_gene: TRBV19
j_gene: TRBJ1-5
d_gene: TRBD1
abundance: many

CDR3nt: TGTGCCAGCAGCACCGGACAGGGAGGCCGGGGCTACACCTTC
CDR3aa: CASSTGQGGRGYTF
v_gene: TRBV7-9
j_gene: TRBJ1-2
d_gene: TRBD1
abundance: many

CDR3nt: TGTGCCAGTAGTATTCTTCTACCAGGAGGGTATGGGGCCAACGTCCTGACTTTC
CDR3aa: CASSILLPGGYGANVLTF
v_gene: TRBV19
j_gene: TRBJ2-6
d_gene: .
abundance: few

CDR3nt: TGCGCCAGCAGCCCCCGGGACAGACTAAGGAGTCGGGTATACCCTGGCTACACCTTC
CDR3aa: CASSPRDRLRSRVYPGYTF
v_gene: TRBV5-1
j_gene: TRBJ1-2
d_gene: TRBD1
abundance: few

CDR3nt: TGTGCCAGCAGCTCAGAGGGACAGGGGCTTTATGGCTACACCTTC
CDR3aa: CASSSEGQGLYGYTF
v_gene: TRBV5-6
j_gene: TRBJ1-2
d_gene: TRBD1
abundance: few

CDR3nt: TGTGCCAGCAGCCCCCGGACAGGGGGCCTATACGAGCAGTACTTC
CDR3aa: CASSPRTGGLYEQYF
v_gene: TRBV9
j_gene: TRBJ2-7
d_gene: TRBD1
abundance: .

CDR3nt: TGTGCCAGCAGCTCGGCGTCCTTCACAGATACGCAGTATTTT
CDR3aa: CASSSASFTDTQYF
v_gene: TRBV7-3
j_gene: TRBJ2-3
d_gene: .
abundance: .

CDR3nt: TGCGCCAGCAGCCAAGGGTTGGTAGCGGAAATCTACGAGCAGTACTTC
CDR3aa: CASSQGLVAEIYEQYF
v_gene: TRBV4-1
j_gene: TRBJ2-7
d_gene: .
abundance: once

CDR3nt: TGTGCCAGCAGTCGCTTAGCGGGAGGGACCGGGGAGCTGTTTTTT
CDR3aa: CASSRLAGGTGELFF
v_gene: TRBV14
j_gene: TRBJ2-2
d_gene: TRBD2
abundance: few

CDR3nt: TGTGCCATCAGTATGACACTACACTCTACTGAAGCTTTCTTT
CDR3aa: CAISMTLHSTEAFF
v_gene: TRBV10-3
j_gene: TRBJ1-1
d_gene: .
abundance: few

CDR3nt: TGCGCCAGCAGCTTGGAACATAATGAAAAACTGTTTTTT
CDR3aa: CASSLEHNEKLFF
v_gene: TRBV5-1
j_gene: TRBJ1-4
d_gene: .
abundance: few

CDR3nt: TGTGCCAGCAGTGAACTCGGGGGGGCCTACGAGCAGTACTTC
CDR3aa: CASSELGGAYEQYF
v_gene: TRBV25-1
j_gene: TRBJ2-7
d_gene: TRBD2
abundance: many

CDR3nt: TGTGCCAGCAGCGCCCCACAGGGACAATCTCCCGAGCAGTACTTC
CDR3aa: CASSAPQGQSPEQYF
v_gene: TRBV9
j_gene: TRBJ2-7
d_gene: .
abundance: few

CDR3nt: TGTGCCAGCAGCTCGGGACAGTTATATGGCTACACCTTC
CDR3aa: CASSSGQLYGYTF
v_gene: TRBV7-8
j_gene: TRBJ1-2
d_gene: TRBD1
abundance: .

CDR3nt: TGTGCCAGCAGTGAACTAGCGGGAGGAGAGACCCAGTACTTC
CDR3aa: CASSELAGGETQYF
v_gene: TRBV2
j_gene: TRBJ2-5
d_gene: TRBD2
abundance: few

CDR3nt: TGTGCCAGCAGCTTAGAAACTGGACAGTACTATGGCTACACCTTC
CDR3aa: CASSLETGQYYGYTF
v_gene: TRBV7-9
j_gene: TRBJ1-2
d_gene: .
abundance: few

CDR3nt: TGTGCCAGCAGTGGGGGACAGGATTATGGCTACACCTTC
CDR3aa: CASSGGQDYGYTF
v_gene: TRBV2
j_gene: TRBJ1-2
d_gene: TRBD1
abundance: .

CDR3nt: TGTGCCAGTAGTTCCTATAGGGCAGGGGAGACCCAGTACTTC
CDR3aa: CASSSYRAGETQYF
v_gene: TRBV19
j_gene: TRBJ2-5
d_gene: .
abundance: .

CDR3nt: TGTGCCAGCAGTCCCCGAGGACAGGGGGCCTACGGCTACACCTTC
CDR3aa: CASSPRGQGAYGYTF
v_gene: TRBV13
j_gene: TRBJ1-2
d_gene: TRBD1
abundance: .

CDR3nt: TGTGCCAGCAGTCGGGACAGGAGCTCCTACGAGCAGTACTTC
CDR3aa: CASSRDRSSYEQYF
v_gene: TRBV6-5
j_gene: TRBJ2-7
d_gene: TRBD1
abundance: .

CDR3nt: TGTGCCAGCAGCTTAGGGGGCCTGAACACTGAAGCTTTCTTT
CDR3aa: CASSLGGLNTEAFF
v_gene: TRBV7-9
j_gene: TRBJ1-1
d_gene: .
abundance: .

CDR3nt: TGCGCCAGCAGCTTAGCGTCCAGCTCCTACGAGCAGTACTTC
CDR3aa: CASSLASSSYEQYF
v_gene: TRBV5-1
j_gene: TRBJ2-7
d_gene: .
abundance: .

CDR3nt: TGTGCCAGCAGCGTGGGTGGGGGCCCCACTGAAGCTTTCTTT
CDR3aa: CASSVGGGPTEAFF
v_gene: TRBV5-6
j_gene: TRBJ1-1
d_gene: .
abundance: few

CDR3nt: TGTGGGGTGGGGATCTCTGGAAACACCATATATTTT
CDR3aa: CGVGISGNTIYF
v_gene: TRBV11-2
j_gene: TRBJ1-3
d_gene: .
abundance: .

CDR3nt: TGCGCCAGCAGTCCTTTAGGACAGGGGGCCTGTGAAGCTTTCTTT
CDR3aa: CASSPLGQGACEAFF
v_gene: TRBV23-1
j_gene: TRBJ1-1
d_gene: TRBD1
abundance: few

CDR3nt: TGTGCCAGCAGCCCCCTGAACAAAAACATTCAGTACTTC
CDR3aa: CASSPLNKNIQYF
v_gene: TRBV7-9
j_gene: TRBJ2-4
d_gene: .
abundance: few

CDR3nt: TGTGCCAGCAGCTTAAGTGGTAGTTGGAGCACTGAAGCTTTCTTT
CDR3aa: CASSLSGSWSTEAFF
v_gene: TRBV13
j_gene: TRBJ1-1
d_gene: .
abundance: .

CDR3nt: TGCGCCAGCAGCCAAGCTTGGACAGCTAGCAATCAGCCCCAGCATTTT
CDR3aa: CASSQAWTASNQPQHF
v_gene: TRBV4-1
j_gene: TRBJ1-5
d_gene: .
abundance: .

CDR3nt: TGTGCCTGGAGGGACAGGACGGGCACAGATACGCAGTATTTT
CDR3aa: CAWRDRTGTDTQYF
v_gene: TRBV30
j_gene: TRBJ2-3
d_gene: TRBD1
abundance: .

CDR3nt: TGTGCCAGCAGTTTTGGGTACAGGGTACGGAATCAGCCCCAGCATTTT
CDR3aa: CASSFGYRVRNQPQHF
v_gene: TRBV28
j_gene: TRBJ1-5
d_gene: .
abundance: many

CDR3nt: TGTGCCAGCAGTCCACCTCCGGGTCGAGGGGGGGGGAACTATGGCTACACCTTC
CDR3aa: CASSPPPGRGGGNYGYTF
v_gene: TRBV27
j_gene: TRBJ1-2
d_gene: .
abundance: .

CDR3nt: TGTGCCAGCTCACCACCGATTCGATCATACACAGATACGCAGTATTTT
CDR3aa: CASSPPIRSYTDTQYF
v_gene: TRBV18
j_gene: TRBJ2-3
d_gene: .
abundance: few

CDR3nt: TGTGCCAGCAGTTTGTCGGCAGGGCACATGAACACTGAAGCTTTCTTT
CDR3aa: CASSLSAGHMNTEAFF
v_gene: TRBV28
j_gene: TRBJ1-1
d_gene: .
abundance: .

CDR3nt: TGCGCCAGCACTCGGGGGCAAGCAGATACGCAGTATTTT
CDR3aa: CASTRGQADTQYF
v_gene: TRBV10-2
j_gene: TRBJ2-3
d_gene: .
abundance: medium-sized

CDR3nt: TGTGCCAGCAGTACGATACAGGGGCGGCTGTATGGCTACACCTTC
CDR3aa: CASSTIQGRLYGYTF
v_gene: TRBV27
j_gene: TRBJ1-2
d_gene: TRBD1
abundance: many

CDR3nt: TGCGCCAGCAGCTTGGGGGTCAGGGTCACAGATACGCAGTATTTT
CDR3aa: CASSLGVRVTDTQYF
v_gene: TRBV5-1
j_gene: TRBJ2-3
d_gene: .
abundance: .

CDR3nt: TGTGCCAGCAGCATCGACAGGGACGCTGAAGCTTTCTTT
CDR3aa: CASSIDRDAEAFF
v_gene: TRBV7-3
j_gene: TRBJ1-1
d_gene: TRBD1
abundance: few